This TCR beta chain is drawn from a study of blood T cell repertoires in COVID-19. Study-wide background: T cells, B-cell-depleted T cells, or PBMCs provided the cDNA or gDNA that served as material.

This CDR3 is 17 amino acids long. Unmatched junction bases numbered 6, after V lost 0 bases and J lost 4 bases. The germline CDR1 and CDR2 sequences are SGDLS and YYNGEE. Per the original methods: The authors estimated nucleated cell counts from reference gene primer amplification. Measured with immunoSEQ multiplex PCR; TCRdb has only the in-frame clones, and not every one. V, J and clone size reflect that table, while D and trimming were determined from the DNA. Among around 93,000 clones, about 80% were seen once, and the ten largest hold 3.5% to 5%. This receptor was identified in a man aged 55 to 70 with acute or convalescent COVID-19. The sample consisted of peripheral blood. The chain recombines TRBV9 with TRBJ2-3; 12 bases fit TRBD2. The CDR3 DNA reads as TGTGCCAGCAGCGTAGGGACTAGCGGGGTAGGGTCAGATACGCAGTATTTT. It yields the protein CASSVGTSGVGSDTQYF.